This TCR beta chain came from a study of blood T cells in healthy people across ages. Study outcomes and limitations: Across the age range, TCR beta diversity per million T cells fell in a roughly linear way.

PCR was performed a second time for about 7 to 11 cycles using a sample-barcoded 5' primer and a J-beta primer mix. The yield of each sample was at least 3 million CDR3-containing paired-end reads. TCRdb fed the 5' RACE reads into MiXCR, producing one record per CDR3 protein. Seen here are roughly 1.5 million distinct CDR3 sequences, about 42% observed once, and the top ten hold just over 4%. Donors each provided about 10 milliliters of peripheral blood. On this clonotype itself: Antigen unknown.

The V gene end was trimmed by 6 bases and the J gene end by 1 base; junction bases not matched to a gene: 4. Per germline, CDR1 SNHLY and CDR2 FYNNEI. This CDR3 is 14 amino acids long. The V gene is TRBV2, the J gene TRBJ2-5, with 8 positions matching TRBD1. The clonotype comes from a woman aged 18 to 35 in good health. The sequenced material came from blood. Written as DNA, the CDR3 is TGTGCCAGCAGCGCCGACAGGGGCCAAGAGACCCAGTACTTC. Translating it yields CASSADRGQETQYF.